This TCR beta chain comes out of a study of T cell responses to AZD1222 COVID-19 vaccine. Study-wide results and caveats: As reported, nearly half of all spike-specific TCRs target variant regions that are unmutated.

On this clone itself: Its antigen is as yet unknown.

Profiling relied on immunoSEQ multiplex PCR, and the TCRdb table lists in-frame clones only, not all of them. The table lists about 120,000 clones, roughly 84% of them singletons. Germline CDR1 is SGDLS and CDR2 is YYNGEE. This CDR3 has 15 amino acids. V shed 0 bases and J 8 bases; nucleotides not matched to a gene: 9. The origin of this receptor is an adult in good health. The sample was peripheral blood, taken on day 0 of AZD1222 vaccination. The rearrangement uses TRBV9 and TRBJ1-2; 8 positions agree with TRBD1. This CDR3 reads CASSVEVNRQGGYTF. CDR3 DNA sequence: TGTGCCAGCAGCGTAGAGGTGAATAGACAGGGGGGCTACACCTTC.